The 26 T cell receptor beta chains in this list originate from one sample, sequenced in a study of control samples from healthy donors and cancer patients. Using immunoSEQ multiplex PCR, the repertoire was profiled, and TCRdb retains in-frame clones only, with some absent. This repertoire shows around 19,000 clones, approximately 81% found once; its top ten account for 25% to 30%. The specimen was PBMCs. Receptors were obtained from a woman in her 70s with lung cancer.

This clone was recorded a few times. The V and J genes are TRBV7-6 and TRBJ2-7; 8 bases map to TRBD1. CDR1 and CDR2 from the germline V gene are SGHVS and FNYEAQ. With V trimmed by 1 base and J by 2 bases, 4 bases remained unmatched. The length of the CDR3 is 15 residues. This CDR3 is CASSLGTGGPYEQYF. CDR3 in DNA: TGTGCCAGCAGCTTAGGTACAGGGGGACCCTACGAGCAGTACTTC.

The CDR3 here is CASSAGANTEAFF. CDR3 sequence (DNA): TGTGCCAGTAGCGCAGGGGCGAACACTGAAGCTTTCTTT. The chain couples TRBV19 to TRBJ1-1; D is perhaps TRBD1 (6 bases). Germline V gene sequence: CDR1 LNHDA, CDR2 SQIVND (reference sequence). CDR3 size: 13 residues. Trimming cost V 6 bases and J 1 base, with 9 bases left between them.

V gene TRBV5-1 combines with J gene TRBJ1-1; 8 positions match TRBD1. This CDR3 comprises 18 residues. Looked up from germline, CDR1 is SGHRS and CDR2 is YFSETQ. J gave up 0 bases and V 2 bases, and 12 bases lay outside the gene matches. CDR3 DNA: TGCGCCAGCAGCTTTCTGGACAGGGCCCTAACTATGAACACTGAAGCTTTCTTT. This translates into CASSFLDRALTMNTEAFF. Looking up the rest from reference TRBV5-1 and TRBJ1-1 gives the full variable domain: KAGVTQTPRYLIKTRGQQVTLSCSPISGHRSVSWYQQTPGQGLQFLFEYFSETQRNKGNFPGRFSGRQFSNSRSEMNVSTLELGDSALYLCASSFLDRALTMNTEAFFGQGTRLTVV.

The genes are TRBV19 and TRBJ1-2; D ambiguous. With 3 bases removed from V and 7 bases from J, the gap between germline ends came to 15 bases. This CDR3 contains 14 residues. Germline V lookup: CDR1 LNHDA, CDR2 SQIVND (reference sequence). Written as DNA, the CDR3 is TGTGCCAGTAGTATTAGGGTCCGGTGGGGTGGCTACACCTTC. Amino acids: CASSIRVRWGGYTF. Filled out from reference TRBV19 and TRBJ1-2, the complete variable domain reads DGGITQSPKYLFRKEGQNVTLSCEQNLNHDAMYWYRQDPGQGLRLIYYSQIVNDFQKGDIAEGYSVSREKKESFPLTVTSAQKNPTAFYLCASSIRVRWGGYTFGSGTRLTVV.

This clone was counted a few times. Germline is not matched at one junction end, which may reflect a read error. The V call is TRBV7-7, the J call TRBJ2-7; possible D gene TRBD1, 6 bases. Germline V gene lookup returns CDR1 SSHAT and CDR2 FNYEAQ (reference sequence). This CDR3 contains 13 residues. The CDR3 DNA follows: TGTGCTAGCAGCTTGTCAGGGGCCGGGGAGCAGTACTTC. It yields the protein CASSLSGAGEQYF.

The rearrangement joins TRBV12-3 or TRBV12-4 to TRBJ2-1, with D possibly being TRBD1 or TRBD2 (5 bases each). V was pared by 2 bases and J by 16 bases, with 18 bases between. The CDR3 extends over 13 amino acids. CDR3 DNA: TGTGCCAGCAGTTTAAACGCCGGGACGGGAAATTTCTTC. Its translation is CASSLNAGTGNFF.

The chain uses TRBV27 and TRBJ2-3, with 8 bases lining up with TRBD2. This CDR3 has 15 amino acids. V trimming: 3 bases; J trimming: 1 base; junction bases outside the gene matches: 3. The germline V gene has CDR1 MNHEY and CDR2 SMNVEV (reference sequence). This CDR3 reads CASSLELAGTDTQYF. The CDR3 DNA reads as TGTGCCAGCAGTTTGGAACTAGCGGGCACAGATACGCAGTATTTT.

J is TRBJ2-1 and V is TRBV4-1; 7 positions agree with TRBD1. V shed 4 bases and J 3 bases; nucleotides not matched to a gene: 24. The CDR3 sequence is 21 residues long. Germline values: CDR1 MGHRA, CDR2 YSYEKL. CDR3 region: CASSPSTSPQHRDRYYNEQFF. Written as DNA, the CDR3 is TGCGCCAGCAGCCCATCGACCAGCCCCCAACACCGGGACAGATACTACAATGAGCAGTTCTTC.

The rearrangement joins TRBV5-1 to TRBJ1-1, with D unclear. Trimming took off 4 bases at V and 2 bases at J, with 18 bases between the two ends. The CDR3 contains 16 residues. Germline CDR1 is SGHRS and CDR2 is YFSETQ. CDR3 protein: CASSLLDGRVNTEAFF. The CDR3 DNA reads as TGCGCCAGCAGCCTACTGGACGGACGTGTCAACACTGAAGCTTTCTTT.

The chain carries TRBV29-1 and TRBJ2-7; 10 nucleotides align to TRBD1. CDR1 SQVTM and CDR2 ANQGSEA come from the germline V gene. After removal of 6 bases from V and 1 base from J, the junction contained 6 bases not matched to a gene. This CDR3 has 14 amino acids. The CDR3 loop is CSVLGQGTSYEQYF. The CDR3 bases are TGCAGCGTGCTGGGACAGGGGACTTCCTACGAGCAGTACTTC.

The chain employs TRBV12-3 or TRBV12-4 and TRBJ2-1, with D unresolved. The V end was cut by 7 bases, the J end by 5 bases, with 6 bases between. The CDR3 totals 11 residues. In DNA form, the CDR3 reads TGTGCCAGCACCACGAACAATGAGCAGTTCTTC. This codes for CASTTNNEQFF.

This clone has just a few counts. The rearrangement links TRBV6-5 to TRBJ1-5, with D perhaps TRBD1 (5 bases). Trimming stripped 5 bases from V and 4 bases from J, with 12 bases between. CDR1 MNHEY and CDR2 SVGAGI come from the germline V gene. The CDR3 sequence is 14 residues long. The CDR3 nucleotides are TGTGCCAGCAGTCCCAGGGTTACGAATCAGCCCCAGCATTTT. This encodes CASSPRVTNQPQHF.

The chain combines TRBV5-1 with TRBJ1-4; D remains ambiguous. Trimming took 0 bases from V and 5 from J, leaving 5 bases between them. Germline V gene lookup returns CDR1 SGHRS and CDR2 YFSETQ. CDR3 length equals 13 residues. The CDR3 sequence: CASSLVPNEKLFF. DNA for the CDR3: TGCGCCAGCAGCTTGGTACCGAATGAAAAACTGTTTTTT.

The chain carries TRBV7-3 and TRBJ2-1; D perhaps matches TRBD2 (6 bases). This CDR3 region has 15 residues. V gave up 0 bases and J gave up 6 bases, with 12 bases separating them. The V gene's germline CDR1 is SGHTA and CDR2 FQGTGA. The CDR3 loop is CASSLTLLAGNEQFF. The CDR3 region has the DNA TGTGCCAGCAGCTTAACCCTACTAGCAGGCAATGAGCAGTTCTTC.

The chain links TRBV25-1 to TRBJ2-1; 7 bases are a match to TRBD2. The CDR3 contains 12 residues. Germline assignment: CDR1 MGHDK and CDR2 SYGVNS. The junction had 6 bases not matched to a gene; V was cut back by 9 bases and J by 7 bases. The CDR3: CASAGVRNEQFF. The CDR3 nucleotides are TGTGCCAGTGCGGGAGTCCGGAATGAGCAGTTCTTC.

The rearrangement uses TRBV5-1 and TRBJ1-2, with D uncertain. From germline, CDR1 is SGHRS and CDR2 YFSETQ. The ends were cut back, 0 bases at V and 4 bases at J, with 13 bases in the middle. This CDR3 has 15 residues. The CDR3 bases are TGCGCCAGCAGCTTGGCGCCGGAGGTGGGCTATGGCTACACCTTC. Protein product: CASSLAPEVGYGYTF.

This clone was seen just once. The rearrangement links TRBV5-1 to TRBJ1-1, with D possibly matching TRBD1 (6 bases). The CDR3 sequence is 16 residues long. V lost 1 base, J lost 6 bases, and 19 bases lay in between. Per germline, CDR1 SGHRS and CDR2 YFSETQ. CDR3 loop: CASSLNPGAGPPEAFF. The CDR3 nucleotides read TGCGCCAGCAGCTTGAATCCAGGGGCGGGTCCCCCTGAAGCTTTCTTT.

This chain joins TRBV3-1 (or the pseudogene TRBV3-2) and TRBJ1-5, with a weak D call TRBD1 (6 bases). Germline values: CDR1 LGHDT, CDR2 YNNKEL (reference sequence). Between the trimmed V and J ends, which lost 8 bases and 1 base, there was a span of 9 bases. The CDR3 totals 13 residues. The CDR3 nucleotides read TGTGCCAGCTCGGACAGAAGCAATCAGCCCCAGCATTTT. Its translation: CASSDRSNQPQHF.

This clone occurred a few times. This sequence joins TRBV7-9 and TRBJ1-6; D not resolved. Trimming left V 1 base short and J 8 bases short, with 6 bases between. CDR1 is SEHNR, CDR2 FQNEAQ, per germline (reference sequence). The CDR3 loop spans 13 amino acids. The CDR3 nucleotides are TGTGCCAGCAGCTTAGACGGGGATTCACCCCTCCACTTT. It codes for CASSLDGDSPLHF.

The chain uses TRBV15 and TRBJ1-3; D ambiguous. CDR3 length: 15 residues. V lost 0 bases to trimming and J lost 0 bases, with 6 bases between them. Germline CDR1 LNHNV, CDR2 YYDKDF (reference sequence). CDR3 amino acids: CATSRDWGSGNTIYF. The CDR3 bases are TGTGCCACCAGCAGAGATTGGGGCTCTGGAAACACCATATATTTT.

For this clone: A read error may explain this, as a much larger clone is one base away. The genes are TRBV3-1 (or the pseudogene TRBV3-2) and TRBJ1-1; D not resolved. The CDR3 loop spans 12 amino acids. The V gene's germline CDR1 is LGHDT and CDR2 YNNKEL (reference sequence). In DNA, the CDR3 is TGTGTCAGCAGCCTGAGGGACACTGAAGCTTTCTTT. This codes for CVSSLRDTEAFF.

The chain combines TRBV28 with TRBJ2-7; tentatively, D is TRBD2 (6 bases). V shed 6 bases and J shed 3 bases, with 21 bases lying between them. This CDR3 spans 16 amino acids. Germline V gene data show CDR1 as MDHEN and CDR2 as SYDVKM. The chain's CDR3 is CASSPMVSRDRYEQYF. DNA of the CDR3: TGTGCCAGCAGCCCCATGGTCTCGCGGGACCGCTACGAGCAGTACTTC.

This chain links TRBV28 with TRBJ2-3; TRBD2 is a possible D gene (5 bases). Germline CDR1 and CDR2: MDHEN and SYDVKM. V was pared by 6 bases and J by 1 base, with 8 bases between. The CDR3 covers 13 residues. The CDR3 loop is CASRDGGTDTQYF. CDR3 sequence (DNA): TGTGCCAGCAGGGACGGGGGCACAGATACGCAGTATTTT.

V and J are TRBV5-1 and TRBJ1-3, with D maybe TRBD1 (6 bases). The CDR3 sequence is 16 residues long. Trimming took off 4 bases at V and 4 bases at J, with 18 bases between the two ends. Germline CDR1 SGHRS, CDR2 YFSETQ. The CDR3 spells CASSPEGGRWGNTIYF. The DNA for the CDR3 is TGCGCCAGCAGCCCCGAAGGGGGGCGATGGGGAAACACCATATATTTT.

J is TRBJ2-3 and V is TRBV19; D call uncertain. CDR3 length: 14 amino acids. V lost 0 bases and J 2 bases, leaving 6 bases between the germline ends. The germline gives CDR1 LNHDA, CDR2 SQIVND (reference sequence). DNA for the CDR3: TGTGCCAGTAGTATAGATAAGGCCACAGATACGCAGTATTTT. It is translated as CASSIDKATDTQYF.

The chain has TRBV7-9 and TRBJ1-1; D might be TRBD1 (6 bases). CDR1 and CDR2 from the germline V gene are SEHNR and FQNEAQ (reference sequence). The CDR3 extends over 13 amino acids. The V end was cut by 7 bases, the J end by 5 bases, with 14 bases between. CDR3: CASTLGGRTEAFF. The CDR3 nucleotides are TGTGCCAGCACCTTGGGGGGGCGGACTGAAGCTTTCTTT.